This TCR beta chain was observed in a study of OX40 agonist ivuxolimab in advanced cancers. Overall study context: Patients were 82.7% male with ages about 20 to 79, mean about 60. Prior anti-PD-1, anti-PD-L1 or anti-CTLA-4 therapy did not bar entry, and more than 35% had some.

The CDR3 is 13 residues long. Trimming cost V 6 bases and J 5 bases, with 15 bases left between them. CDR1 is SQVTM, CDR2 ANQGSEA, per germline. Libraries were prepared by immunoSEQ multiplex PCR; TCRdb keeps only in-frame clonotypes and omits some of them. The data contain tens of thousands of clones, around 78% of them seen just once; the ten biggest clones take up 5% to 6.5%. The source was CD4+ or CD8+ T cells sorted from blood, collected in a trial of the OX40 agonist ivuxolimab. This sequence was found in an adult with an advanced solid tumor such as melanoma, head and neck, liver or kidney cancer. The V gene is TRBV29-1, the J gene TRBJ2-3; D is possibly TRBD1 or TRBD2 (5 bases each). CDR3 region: CSVGPGRLDTQYF. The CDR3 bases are TGCAGCGTGGGACCTGGAAGGTTAGATACGCAGTATTTT.